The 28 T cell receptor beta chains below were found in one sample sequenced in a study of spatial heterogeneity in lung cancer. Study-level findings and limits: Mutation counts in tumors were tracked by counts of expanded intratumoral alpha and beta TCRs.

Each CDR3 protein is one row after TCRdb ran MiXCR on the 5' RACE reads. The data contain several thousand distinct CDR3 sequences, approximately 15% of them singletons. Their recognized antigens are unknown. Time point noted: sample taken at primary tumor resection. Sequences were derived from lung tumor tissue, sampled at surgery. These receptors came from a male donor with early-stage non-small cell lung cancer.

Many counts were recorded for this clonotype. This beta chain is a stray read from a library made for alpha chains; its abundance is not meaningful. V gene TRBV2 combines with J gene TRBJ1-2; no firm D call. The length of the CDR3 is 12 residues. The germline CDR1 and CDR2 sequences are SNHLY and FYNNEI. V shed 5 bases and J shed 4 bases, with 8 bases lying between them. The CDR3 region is CASSTQSYGYTF. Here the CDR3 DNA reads TGTGCCAGCAGTACCCAGAGCTATGGCTACACCTTC.

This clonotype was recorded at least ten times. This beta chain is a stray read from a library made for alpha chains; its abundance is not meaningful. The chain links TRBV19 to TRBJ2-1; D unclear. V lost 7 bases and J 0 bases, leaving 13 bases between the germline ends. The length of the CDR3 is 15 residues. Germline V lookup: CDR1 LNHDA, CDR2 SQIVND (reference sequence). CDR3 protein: CASMFGGSSYNEQFF. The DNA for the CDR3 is TGTGCCAGTATGTTTGGTGGAAGCTCCTACAATGAGCAGTTCTTC. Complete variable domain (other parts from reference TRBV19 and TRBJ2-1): DGGITQSPKYLFRKEGQNVTLSCEQNLNHDAMYWYRQDPGQGLRLIYYSQIVNDFQKGDIAEGYSVSREKKESFPLTVTSAQKNPTAFYLCASMFGGSSYNEQFFGPGTRLTVL.

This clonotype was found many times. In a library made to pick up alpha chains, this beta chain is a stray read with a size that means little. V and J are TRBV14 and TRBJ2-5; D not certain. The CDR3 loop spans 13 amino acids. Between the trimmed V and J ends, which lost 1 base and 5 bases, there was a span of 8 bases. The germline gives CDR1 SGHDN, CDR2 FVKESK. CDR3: CASSQGRRETQYF. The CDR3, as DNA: TGTGCCAGCAGCCAAGGCAGGCGGGAGACCCAGTACTTC.

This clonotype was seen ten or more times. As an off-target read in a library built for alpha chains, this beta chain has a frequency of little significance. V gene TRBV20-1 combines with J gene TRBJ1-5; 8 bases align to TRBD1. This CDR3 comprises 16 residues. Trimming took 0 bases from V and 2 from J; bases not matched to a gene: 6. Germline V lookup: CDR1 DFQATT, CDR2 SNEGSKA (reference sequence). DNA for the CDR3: TGCAGTGCTAGAGAGTTTTCAGGGGGCGGCAATCAGCCCCAGCATTTT. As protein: CSAREFSGGGNQPQHF.

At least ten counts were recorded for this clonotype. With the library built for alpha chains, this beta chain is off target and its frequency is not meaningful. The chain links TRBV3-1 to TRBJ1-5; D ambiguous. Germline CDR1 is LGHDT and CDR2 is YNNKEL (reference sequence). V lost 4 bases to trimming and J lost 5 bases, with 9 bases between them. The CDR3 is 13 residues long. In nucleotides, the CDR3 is TGTGCCAGCAGCCCACAGCGGGATCAGCCCCAGCATTTT. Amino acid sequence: CASSPQRDQPQHF.

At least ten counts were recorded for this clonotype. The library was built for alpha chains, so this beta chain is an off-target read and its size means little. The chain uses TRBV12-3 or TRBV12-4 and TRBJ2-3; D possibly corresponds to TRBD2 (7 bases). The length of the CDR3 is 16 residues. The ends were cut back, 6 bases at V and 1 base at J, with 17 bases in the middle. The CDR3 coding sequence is TGTGCCAGCAGGTCCTCAGGGGAGGGGCGCACAGATACGCAGTATTTT. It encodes CASRSSGEGRTDTQYF.

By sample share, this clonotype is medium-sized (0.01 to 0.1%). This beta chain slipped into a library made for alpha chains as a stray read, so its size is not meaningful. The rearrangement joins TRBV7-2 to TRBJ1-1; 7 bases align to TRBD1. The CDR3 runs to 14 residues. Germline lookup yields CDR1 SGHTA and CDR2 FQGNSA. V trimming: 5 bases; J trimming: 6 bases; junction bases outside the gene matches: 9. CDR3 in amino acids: CASSQTQGYAEAFF. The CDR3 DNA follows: TGTGCCAGCAGCCAAACACAGGGGTATGCTGAAGCTTTCTTT.

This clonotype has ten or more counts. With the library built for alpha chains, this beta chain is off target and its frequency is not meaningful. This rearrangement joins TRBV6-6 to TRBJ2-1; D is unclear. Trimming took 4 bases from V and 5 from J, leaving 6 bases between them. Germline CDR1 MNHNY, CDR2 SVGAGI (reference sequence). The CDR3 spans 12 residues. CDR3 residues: CASSSPNNEQFF. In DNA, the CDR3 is TGTGCCAGCAGTTCCCCCAACAATGAGCAGTTCTTC.

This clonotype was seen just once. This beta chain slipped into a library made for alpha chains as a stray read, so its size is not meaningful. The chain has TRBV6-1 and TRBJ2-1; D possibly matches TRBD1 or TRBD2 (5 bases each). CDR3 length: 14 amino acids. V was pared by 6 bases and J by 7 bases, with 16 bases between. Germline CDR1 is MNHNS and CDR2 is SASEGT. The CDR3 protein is CASRVEGIWNEQFF. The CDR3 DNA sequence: TGTGCCAGCAGGGTTGAGGGGATTTGGAATGAGCAGTTCTTC.

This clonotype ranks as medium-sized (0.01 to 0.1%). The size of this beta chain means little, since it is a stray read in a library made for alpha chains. The DNA of the CDR3 is TGTGCCAGCAGCAAGGCACCCGGGACTAGCGTTTTCAATGAGCAGTTCTTC. This encodes CASSKAPGTSVFNEQFF. The V gene is TRBV5-5, the J gene TRBJ2-1; TRBD2 matches at 10 bases. Germline CDR1 and CDR2: SGHKS and YYEKEE (reference sequence). With V trimmed by 4 bases and J by 6 bases, 13 bases remained unmatched. The CDR3 length is 17 residues.

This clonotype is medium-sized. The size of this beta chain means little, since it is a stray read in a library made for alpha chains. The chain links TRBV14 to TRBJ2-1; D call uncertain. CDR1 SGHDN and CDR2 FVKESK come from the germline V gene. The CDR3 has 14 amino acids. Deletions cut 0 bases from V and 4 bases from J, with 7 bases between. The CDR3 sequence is CASSQDGPYNEQFF. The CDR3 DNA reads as TGTGCCAGCAGCCAAGACGGGCCTTACAATGAGCAGTTCTTC. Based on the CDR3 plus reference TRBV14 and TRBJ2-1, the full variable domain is EAGVTQFPSHSVIEKGQTVTLRCDPISGHDNLYWYRRVMGKEIKFLLHFVKESKQDESGMPNNRFLAERTGGTYSTLKVQPAELEDSGVYFCASSQDGPYNEQFFGPGTRLTVL.

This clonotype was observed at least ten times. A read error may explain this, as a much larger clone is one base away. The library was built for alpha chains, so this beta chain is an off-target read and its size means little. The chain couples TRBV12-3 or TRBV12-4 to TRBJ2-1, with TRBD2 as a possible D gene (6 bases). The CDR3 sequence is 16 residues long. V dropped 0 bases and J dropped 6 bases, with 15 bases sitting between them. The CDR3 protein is CASSLAEGVPCNEQFF. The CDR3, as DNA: TGTGCCAGCAGTTTAGCGGAGGGCGTACCCTGCAATGAGCAGTTCTTC.

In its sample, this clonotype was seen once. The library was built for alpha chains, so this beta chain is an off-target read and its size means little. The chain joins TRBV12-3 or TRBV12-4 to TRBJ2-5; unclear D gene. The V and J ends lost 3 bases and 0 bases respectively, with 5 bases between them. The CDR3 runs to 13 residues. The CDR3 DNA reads TGTGCCAGCAGTTTTTTCAACCAAGAGACCCAGTACTTC. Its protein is CASSFFNQETQYF.

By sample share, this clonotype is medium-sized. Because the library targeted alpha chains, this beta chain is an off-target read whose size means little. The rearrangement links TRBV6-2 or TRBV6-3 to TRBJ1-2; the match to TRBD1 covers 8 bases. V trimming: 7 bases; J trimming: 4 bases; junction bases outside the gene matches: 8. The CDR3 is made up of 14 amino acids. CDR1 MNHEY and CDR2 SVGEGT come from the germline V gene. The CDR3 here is CASKQGGKIYGYTF. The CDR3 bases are TGTGCCAGCAAACAGGGGGGGAAGATCTATGGCTACACCTTC.

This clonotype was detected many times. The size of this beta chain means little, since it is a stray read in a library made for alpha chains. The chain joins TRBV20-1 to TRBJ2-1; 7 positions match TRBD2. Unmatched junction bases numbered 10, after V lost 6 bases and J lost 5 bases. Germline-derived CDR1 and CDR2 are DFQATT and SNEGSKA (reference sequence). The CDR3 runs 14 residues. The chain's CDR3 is CSAVTLASNNEQFF. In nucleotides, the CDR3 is TGCAGTGCCGTGACACTAGCGTCGAACAATGAGCAGTTCTTC.

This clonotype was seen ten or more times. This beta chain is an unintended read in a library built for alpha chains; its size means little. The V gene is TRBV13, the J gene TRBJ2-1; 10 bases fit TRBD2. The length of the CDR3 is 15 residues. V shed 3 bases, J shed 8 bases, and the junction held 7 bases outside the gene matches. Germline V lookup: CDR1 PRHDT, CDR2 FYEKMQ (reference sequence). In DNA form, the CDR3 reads TGTGCCAGCAGCTTTTCGCCTAGCGGGAGCTATGAGCAGTTCTTC. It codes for CASSFSPSGSYEQFF.

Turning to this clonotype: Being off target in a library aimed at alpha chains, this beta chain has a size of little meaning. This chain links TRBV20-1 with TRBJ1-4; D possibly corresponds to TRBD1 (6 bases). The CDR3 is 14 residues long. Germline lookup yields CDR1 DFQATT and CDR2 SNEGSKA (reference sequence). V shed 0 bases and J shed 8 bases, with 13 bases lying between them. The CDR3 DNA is TGCAGTGCTAGAGATTGGGGGGGCGACGAAAAACTGTTTTTT. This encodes CSARDWGGDEKLFF.

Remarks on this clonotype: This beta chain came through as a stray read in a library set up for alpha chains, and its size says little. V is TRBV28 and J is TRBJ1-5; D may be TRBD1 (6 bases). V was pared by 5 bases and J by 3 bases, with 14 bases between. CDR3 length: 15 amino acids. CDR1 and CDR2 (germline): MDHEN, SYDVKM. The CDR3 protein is CASSPAGGPNQPQHF. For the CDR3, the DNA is TGTGCCAGCAGTCCCGCCGGGGGGCCCAATCAGCCCCAGCATTTT.

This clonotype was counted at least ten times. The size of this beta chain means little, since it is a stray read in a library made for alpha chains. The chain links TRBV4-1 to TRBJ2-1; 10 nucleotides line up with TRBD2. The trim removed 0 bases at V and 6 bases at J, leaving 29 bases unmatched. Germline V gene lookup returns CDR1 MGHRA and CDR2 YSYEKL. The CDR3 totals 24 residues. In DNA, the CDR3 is TGCGCCAGCAGCCAAGACGCGGTTCTCCGCCCGCCGGGGGCTAGCGGGAGAATGGGCAATGAGCAGTTCTTC. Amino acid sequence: CASSQDAVLRPPGASGRMGNEQFF.

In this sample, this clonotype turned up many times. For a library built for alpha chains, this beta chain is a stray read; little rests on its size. The CDR3 DNA reads as TGTGCCAGCAGCCCGGACCCACTAGCGGGCCTCTACGAGCAGTACTTC. Protein product: CASSPDPLAGLYEQYF. V and J are TRBV5-4 and TRBJ2-7; 9 positions agree with TRBD2. The junction had 11 bases not matched to a gene; V was cut back by 4 bases and J by 3 bases. CDR3 size: 16 residues. The germline V gene encodes CDR1 SGHNT and CDR2 YYREEE (reference sequence).

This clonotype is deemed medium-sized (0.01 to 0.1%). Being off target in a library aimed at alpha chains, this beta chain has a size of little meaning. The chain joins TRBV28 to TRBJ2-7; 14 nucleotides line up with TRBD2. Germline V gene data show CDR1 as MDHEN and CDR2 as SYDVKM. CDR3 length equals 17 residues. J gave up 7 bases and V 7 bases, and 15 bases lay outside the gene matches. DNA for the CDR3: TGTGCCAGCACCTCAATAGGGGGACTAGCGGGAGCTGGGGAGCAGTACTTC. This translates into CASTSIGGLAGAGEQYF. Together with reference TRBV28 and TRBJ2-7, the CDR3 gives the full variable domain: DVKVTQSSRYLVKRTGEKVFLECVQDMDHENMFWYRQDPGLGLRLIYFSYDVKMKEKGDIPEGYSVSREKKERFSLILESASTNQTSMYLCASTSIGGLAGAGEQYFGPGTRLTVT.

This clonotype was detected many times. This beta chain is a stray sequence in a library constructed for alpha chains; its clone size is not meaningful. The CDR3 region is CASGLDLTGSTEAFF. For the CDR3, the DNA is TGTGCTAGTGGTTTGGACTTGACAGGGAGCACTGAAGCTTTCTTT. The chain is built from TRBV12-5 and TRBJ1-1; 7 bases fit TRBD1. Germline CDR1 reads LGHNT; CDR2 reads FRNRAP. CDR3 length equals 15 residues. With V trimmed by 1 base and J by 4 bases, 6 bases remained unmatched. Variable domain in full (rest from reference TRBV12-5 and TRBJ1-1): DARVTQTPRHKVTEMGQEVTMRCQPILGHNTVFWYRQTMMQGLELLAYFRNRAPLDDSGMPKDRFSAEMPDATLATLKIQPSEPRDSAVYFCASGLDLTGSTEAFFGQGTRLTVV.

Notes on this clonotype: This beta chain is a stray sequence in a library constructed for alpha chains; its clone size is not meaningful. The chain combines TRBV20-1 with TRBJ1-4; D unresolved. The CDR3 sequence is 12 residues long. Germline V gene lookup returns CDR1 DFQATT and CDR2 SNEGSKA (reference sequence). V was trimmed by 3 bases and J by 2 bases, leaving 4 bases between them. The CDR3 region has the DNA TGCAGTGCTAGGGACACTAATGAAAAACTGTTTTTT. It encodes CSARDTNEKLFF.

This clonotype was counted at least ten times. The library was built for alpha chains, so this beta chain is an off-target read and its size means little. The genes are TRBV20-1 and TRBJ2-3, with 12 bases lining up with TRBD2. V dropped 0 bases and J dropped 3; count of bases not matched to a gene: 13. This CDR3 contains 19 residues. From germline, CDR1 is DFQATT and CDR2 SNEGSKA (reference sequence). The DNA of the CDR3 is TGCAGTGCTAGAGATCGGACTAGCGGGGTAATGGCGTCGACAGATACGCAGTATTTT. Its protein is CSARDRTSGVMASTDTQYF.

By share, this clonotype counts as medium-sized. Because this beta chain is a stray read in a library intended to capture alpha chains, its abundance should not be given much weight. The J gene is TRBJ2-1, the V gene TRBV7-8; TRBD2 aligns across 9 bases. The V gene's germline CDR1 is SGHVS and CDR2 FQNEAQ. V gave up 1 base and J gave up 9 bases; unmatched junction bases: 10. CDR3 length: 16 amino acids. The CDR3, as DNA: TGTGCCAGCAGCTTAGGCTCTAGCGGGAATATAGGTGAGCAGTTCTTC. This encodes CASSLGSSGNIGEQFF.

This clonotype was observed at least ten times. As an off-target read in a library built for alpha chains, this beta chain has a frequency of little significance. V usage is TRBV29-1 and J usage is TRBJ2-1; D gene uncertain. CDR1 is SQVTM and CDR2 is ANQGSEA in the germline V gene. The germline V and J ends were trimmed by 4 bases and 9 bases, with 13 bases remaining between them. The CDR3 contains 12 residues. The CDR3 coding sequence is TGCAGCGTTGTCGGCGGTGGCGGTGAGCAGTTCTTC. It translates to CSVVGGGGEQFF.

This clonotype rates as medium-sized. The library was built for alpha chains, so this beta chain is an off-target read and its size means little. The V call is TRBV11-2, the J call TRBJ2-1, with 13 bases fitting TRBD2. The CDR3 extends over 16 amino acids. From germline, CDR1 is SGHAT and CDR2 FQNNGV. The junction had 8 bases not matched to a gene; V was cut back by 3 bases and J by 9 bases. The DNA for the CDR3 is TGTGCCAGCAGCTTTTGGACTAGCGGGAGTTCGGCTGAGCAGTTCTTC. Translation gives CASSFWTSGSSAEQFF.

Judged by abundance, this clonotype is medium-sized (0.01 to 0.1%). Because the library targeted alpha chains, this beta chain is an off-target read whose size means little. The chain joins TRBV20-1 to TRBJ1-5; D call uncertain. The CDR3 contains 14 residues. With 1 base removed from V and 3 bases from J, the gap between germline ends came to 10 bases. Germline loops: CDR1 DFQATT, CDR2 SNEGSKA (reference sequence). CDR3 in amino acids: CSARAGPPNQPQHF. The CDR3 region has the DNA TGCAGTGCTAGAGCTGGCCCTCCCAATCAGCCCCAGCATTTT.